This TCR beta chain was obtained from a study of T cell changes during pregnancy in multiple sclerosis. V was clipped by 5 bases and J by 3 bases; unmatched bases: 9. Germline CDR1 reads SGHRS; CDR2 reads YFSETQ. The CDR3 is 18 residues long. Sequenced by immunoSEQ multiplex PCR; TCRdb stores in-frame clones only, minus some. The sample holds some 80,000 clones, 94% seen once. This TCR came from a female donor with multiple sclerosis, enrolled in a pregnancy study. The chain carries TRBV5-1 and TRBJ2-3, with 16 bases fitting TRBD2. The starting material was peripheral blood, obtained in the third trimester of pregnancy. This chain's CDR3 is CASRSGLAGGVSTDTQYF. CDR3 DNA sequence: TGCGCCAGCAGGTCGGGACTAGCGGGGGGGGTATCTACAGATACGCAGTATTTT.